This T cell receptor beta chain emerged from a study of blood T cell repertoires in COVID-19. Turning to the study itself: Spain, Italy and the United States supplied samples that represented acute and convalescent COVID-19. In each case, the material was cDNA or gDNA derived from T cells, B-cell-depleted T cells, or PBMCs.

Data came from immunoSEQ multiplex PCR; TCRdb stores just in-frame clones and leaves some out. The sample includes some 250,000 clones, approximately 90% seen only once; the top ten take over 7.5%. Participants' reported clinical history set cohort assignment. The germline V gene has CDR1 SQVTM and CDR2 ANQGSEA. The CDR3 sequence is 15 residues long. With V trimmed by 6 bases and J by 1 base, 8 bases remained unmatched. The TCR was taken from a man aged 40-50 years who had recovered from COVID-19. The chain links TRBV29-1 to TRBJ2-2; 7 nucleotides match TRBD1. Specimen: PBMCs or T cells enriched from blood (not recorded which). In DNA form, the CDR3 reads TGCAGCGTCCGAACCTGGGACAGGAACACCGGGGAGCTGTTTTTT. It specifies CSVRTWDRNTGELFF.